What follows is one T cell receptor beta chain and its context. What it binds is unknown. The data originate from a study of spatial heterogeneity in lung cancer. Study context: TCR transcript abundance in tumor regions was strongly correlated with the T cell module score obtained from matched bulk RNA-seq. General study results and limits: Expanded intratumoral alpha and beta TCR counts tracked tumor mutation counts. Among tumor T cells, estimated coverage was roughly 7% for alpha chains and approximately 13% for beta chains.

TCR cDNA molecules each carried a unique molecular identifier. A single record per CDR3 protein comes from TCRdb applying MiXCR to the 5' RACE reads. This table has roughly 5,000 distinct CDR3 sequences, less than 40% appearing once. Time point meaning: sample taken at primary tumor resection. Sequenced material: lung tumor tissue, taken at surgery. The receptor was isolated from a male donor with early-stage non-small cell lung cancer.

CDR3 amino acids: CASSRDTLANYGYTF. The CDR3 bases are TGCGCCAGCAGCAGGGACACTCTAGCTAACTATGGCTACACCTTC. V and J are TRBV5-1 and TRBJ1-2, with D possibly matching TRBD1 (6 bases). V was trimmed by 4 bases and J by 0 bases, leaving 13 bases between them. Germline lookup yields CDR1 SGHRS and CDR2 YFSETQ. The CDR3 extends over 15 amino acids. The whole variable domain, filled in from reference TRBV5-1 and TRBJ1-2, reads KAGVTQTPRYLIKTRGQQVTLSCSPISGHRSVSWYQQTPGQGLQFLFEYFSETQRNKGNFPGRFSGRQFSNSRSEMNVSTLELGDSALYLCASSRDTLANYGYTFGSGTRLTVV.